The 27 T cell receptor beta chains reported below all come from one sample, sequenced in a study of cytomegalovirus exposure and HLA in healthy donors. With 60 Vbeta and 13 Jbeta primers, the PCR was carried out. Assay used: immunoSEQ multiplex PCR; TCRdb lists only in-frame clones, some missing. This table has under 200,000 clones, around 80% appearing once. Sequences were obtained from PBMCs. These receptors were collected from a male donor in good health and CMV-seronegative.

The chain combines TRBV9 with TRBJ2-1, with D perhaps TRBD2 (5 bases). This CDR3 is built from 15 residues. V shed 2 bases and J shed 0 bases, with 9 bases lying between them. The germline CDR1 and CDR2 sequences are SGDLS and YYNGEE. The CDR3 sequence: CASSVYGSSYNEQFF. The CDR3 nucleotides read TGTGCCAGCAGCGTTTATGGGAGCTCCTACAATGAGCAGTTCTTC.

The J gene is TRBJ1-1, the V gene TRBV7-8; no firm D call. The CDR3 runs to 11 residues. V lost 5 bases and J lost 6, with 7 bases in between. CDR1 and CDR2 (germline): SGHVS, FQNEAQ. The CDR3 reads CASSIFSEAFF. DNA for the CDR3: TGTGCCAGCAGCATCTTCTCTGAAGCTTTCTTT.

The chain is built from TRBV6-1 and TRBJ2-3; 8 bases align to TRBD2. Germline CDR1 reads MNHNS; CDR2 reads SASEGT. The ends lost 6 bases at V and 2 bases at J; junction bases unmatched: 4. This CDR3 is built from 14 residues. CDR3 sequence: CASSAGGNTDTQYF. As DNA, the CDR3 is TGTGCCAGCAGCGCGGGGGGCAACACAGATACGCAGTATTTT.

This rearrangement joins TRBV19 to TRBJ1-4; D not certain. Trimming pared 5 bases from V and 7 bases from J, leaving 8 bases between. The CDR3 length is 12 residues. Germline CDR1 reads LNHDA; CDR2 reads SQIVND (reference sequence). CDR3 sequence (DNA): TGTGCCAGTAGTCTGATCGGTGAAAAACTGTTTTTT. It encodes CASSLIGEKLFF.

The chain uses TRBV28 and TRBJ2-3, with D perhaps TRBD1 (7 bases). The length of the CDR3 is 14 residues. V lost 5 bases to trimming and J lost 10 bases, with 19 bases between them. Germline V gene sequence: CDR1 MDHEN, CDR2 SYDVKM. The CDR3 loop is CASSPTQGGFSQYF. The CDR3 nucleotides are TGTGCCAGCAGTCCTACCCAGGGGGGTTTTTCGCAGTATTTT.

Remarks on this clone: In the same sample, other DNA sequences code for this CDR3. V usage is TRBV18 and J usage is TRBJ1-1; 9 bases map to TRBD1. From germline, CDR1 is KGHSH and CDR2 LQKENI. This CDR3 is built from 15 residues. V shed 2 bases and J 2 bases; nucleotides not matched to a gene: 3. The CDR3 DNA reads TGTGCCAGCTCACCAGGACAGGGGTCCAACACTGAAGCTTTCTTT. Its translation: CASSPGQGSNTEAFF.

The gene calls are TRBV21-1 and TRBJ2-2; no check of the table's D call, TRBD2, against the DNA was made. TRBV21-1 is listed as a pseudogene. This CDR3 contains 16 residues. The CDR3 reads CASTPGGANLTGELFF. The CDR3 DNA reads as TGTGCCAGCACCCCCGGGGGGGCAAACCTCACCGGGGAGCTGTTTTTT.

The chain carries TRBV4-1 and TRBJ2-3; D unresolved. Germline V gene data show CDR1 as MGHRA and CDR2 as YSYEKL. The ends were cut back, 2 bases at V and 2 bases at J, with 8 bases in the middle. The CDR3 extends over 14 amino acids. CDR3 sequence: CASSQLGNTDTQYF. The DNA of the CDR3 is TGCGCCAGCAGCCAACTGGGCAACACAGATACGCAGTATTTT.

As for this clone: An end of the junction does not agree with germline; a read error may underlie this. V usage is TRBV4-1 and J usage is TRBJ1-2; D ambiguous. The germline V gene has CDR1 MGHRA and CDR2 YSYEKL. There are 14 residues in the CDR3. The CDR3 protein is CASSQAGVNYGYTF. DNA for the CDR3: TGTGCCAGCAGCCAAGCCGGAGTTAACTATGGCTACACCTTC.

The V call is TRBV2, the J call TRBJ2-7, with 11 bases that match TRBD1. Germline lookup yields CDR1 SNHLY and CDR2 FYNNEI. V shed 8 bases, J shed 8 bases, and the junction held 5 bases outside the gene matches. The CDR3 length is 12 residues. The CDR3: CASRTGGAQQYF. The CDR3 nucleotides read TGTGCCAGCCGGACAGGGGGCGCGCAGCAGTACTTC.

The chain combines TRBV6-5 with TRBJ2-7, with 8 bases aligning to TRBD2. The ends lost 8 bases at V and 0 bases at J; junction bases unmatched: 9. Germline V CDR1 and CDR2: MNHEY, SVGAGI. The CDR3 loop spans 15 amino acids. The DNA of the CDR3 is TGTGCCAGCCTTTCGGCGGGGGGCAGCTCCTACGAGCAGTACTTC. This sequence encodes CASLSAGGSSYEQYF.

The sample holds a few counts of this clone. This chain uses TRBV6-1 with TRBJ2-5; the D gene is possibly TRBD2 (6 bases). The J call may not be correct, given that the DNA end is closer to TRBJ2-7. CDR1 is MNHNS and CDR2 is SASEGT in the germline V gene. The CDR3 runs to 12 residues. The chain's CDR3 is CASSVTGDEQYF. In DNA form, the CDR3 reads TGTGCCAGCAGTGTTACGGGGGACGAGCAGTACTTC.

This chain links TRBV30 with TRBJ2-1; 7 bases are a match to TRBD1. This CDR3 is 16 amino acids long. Losses at the gene ends were 1 base for V and 5 bases for J; bases not matched to a gene: 11. From germline, CDR1 is GTSNPN and CDR2 SVGIG (reference sequence). The CDR3 DNA is TGTGCCTGGAGTGACCCCCGAGGGGGCCCCCACAATGAGCAGTTCTTC. It is translated as CAWSDPRGGPHNEQFF.

This CDR3 is CASSYPVAGAYEQYF. The CDR3 DNA is TGTGCCAGCAGTTATCCGGTAGCGGGAGCCTACGAGCAGTACTTC. The rearrangement joins TRBV6-5 to TRBJ2-7; TRBD2 aligns across 9 bases. The CDR3 spans 15 residues. Germline V gene data show CDR1 as MNHEY and CDR2 as SVGAGI. V gave up 3 bases and J gave up 2 bases; unmatched junction bases: 5.

The gene calls are TRBV7-3 and TRBJ1-2; D remains unclear. Germline lookup yields CDR1 SGHTA and CDR2 FQGTGA. Trimming left V 2 bases short and J 8 bases short, with 12 bases between. This CDR3 is 13 amino acids long. CDR3 sequence reads: CASSLRRVTGYTF. The CDR3 DNA reads TGTGCCAGCAGCTTACGGAGGGTAACAGGCTACACCTTC.

The V call is TRBV11-2, the J call TRBJ2-2; D is unclear. The CDR3 is 16 amino acids. Germline lookup yields CDR1 SGHAT and CDR2 FQNNGV. The V end lost 5 bases, the J end lost 4 bases, and 17 bases lay between the germline ends. The DNA for the CDR3 is TGTGCCAGCAGCCCCGAATGGCTACAGTCCACCGGGGAGCTGTTTTTT. Protein sequence: CASSPEWLQSTGELFF.

The chain is built from TRBV6-5 and TRBJ2-7, with a tentative D call TRBD2 (5 bases). This CDR3 contains 13 residues. V was trimmed by 6 bases and J by 7 bases, leaving 16 bases between them. Germline V gives CDR1 MNHEY, CDR2 SVGAGI. As DNA, the CDR3 is TGTGCCAGCAGCCAACCCCCCTCGGGGGAGCAGTACTTC. The encoded protein is CASSQPPSGEQYF.

V usage is TRBV7-6 and J usage is TRBJ1-1; the D is unclear. There are 15 residues in the CDR3. Trimming cost V 1 base and J 4 bases, with 13 bases left between them. Per the germline V gene, CDR1 is SGHVS and CDR2 is FNYEAQ. The CDR3 DNA follows: TGTGCCAGCAGCTTAGGAGGTTCCGGGTTCACTGAAGCTTTCTTT. Protein: CASSLGGSGFTEAFF.

V is TRBV13 and J is TRBJ1-1; 9 bases line up with TRBD1. Germline CDR1 reads PRHDT; CDR2 reads FYEKMQ (reference sequence). The CDR3 runs 14 residues. J gave up 5 bases and V 5 bases, and 6 bases lay outside the gene matches. The CDR3: CASSPGQGNTEAFF. DNA of the CDR3: TGTGCCAGCAGCCCGGGACAGGGAAATACTGAAGCTTTCTTT.

This chain connects TRBV29-1 to TRBJ1-1, with 7 bases aligning to TRBD1. Germline V gives CDR1 SQVTM, CDR2 ANQGSEA. With V trimmed by 6 bases and J by 1 base, 17 bases remained unmatched. The CDR3 extends over 17 amino acids. CDR3 residues: CSVLTSKGAMKNTEAFF. In nucleotides, the CDR3 is TGCAGCGTCTTAACAAGTAAGGGGGCAATGAAGAACACTGAAGCTTTCTTT.

The CDR3 loop is CASSFTGGLNYGYTF. The CDR3 DNA reads TGCGCCAGCAGCTTTACAGGGGGGCTGAACTATGGCTACACCTTC. The chain employs TRBV5-1 and TRBJ1-2; 8 positions agree with TRBD1. CDR1 is SGHRS, CDR2 YFSETQ, per germline. After removal of 2 bases from V and 2 bases from J, the junction contained 5 bases not matched to a gene. The CDR3 totals 15 residues.

The V and J genes are TRBV9 and TRBJ1-1, with D uncertain. V lost 4 bases, J lost 2 bases, and 12 bases lay in between. Germline V lookup: CDR1 SGDLS, CDR2 YYNGEE. The length of the CDR3 is 14 residues. This chain's CDR3 is CASSLTGFNTEAFF. The CDR3 DNA reads as TGTGCCAGCAGCCTCACGGGTTTCAACACTGAAGCTTTCTTT.

The rearrangement uses TRBV13 and TRBJ2-3; 7 bases are a match to TRBD2. V lost 3 bases to trimming and J lost 4 bases; unmatched junction nucleotides: 4. Germline CDR1 and CDR2: PRHDT and FYEKMQ (reference sequence). The CDR3 consists of 14 residues. DNA for the CDR3: TGTGCCAGCAGCTTCGGGGGGAGCGCAGATACGCAGTATTTT. Protein sequence: CASSFGGSADTQYF.

This chain uses TRBV28 with TRBJ2-1; perhaps TRBD2 as D (6 bases). The germline V gene has CDR1 MDHEN and CDR2 SYDVKM. With 7 bases removed from V and 3 bases from J, the gap between germline ends came to 22 bases. The CDR3 runs 17 residues. CDR3 sequence: CASIPLAVGGFYNEQFF. CDR3 coding DNA: TGTGCCAGCATTCCACTAGCAGTCGGAGGCTTCTACAATGAGCAGTTCTTC.

This chain joins TRBV2 and TRBJ1-2; 9 positions match TRBD1. Trimming removed 7 bases from V and 4 bases from J; junction bases left unmatched: 7. Germline V gives CDR1 SNHLY, CDR2 FYNNEI. The length of the CDR3 is 14 residues. CDR3 protein: CASTKDRGAYGYTF. The CDR3 DNA follows: TGTGCCAGCACAAAGGACAGGGGAGCCTATGGCTACACCTTC.

The rearrangement joins TRBV5-1 to TRBJ1-2; D gene uncertain. CDR1 and CDR2 from the germline V gene are SGHRS and YFSETQ. Trimming removed 0 bases from V and 8 bases from J, with 8 bases in between. The CDR3 runs to 12 residues. CDR3 in DNA: TGCGCCAGCAGCTTGGATTTAGTCGGCTACACCTTC. Its translation is CASSLDLVGYTF.

This clone was seen a handful of times. The V and J genes are TRBV4-2 and TRBJ1-1; unclear D gene. The germline gives CDR1 LGHNA, CDR2 YNFKEQ. The V and J ends lost 0 bases and 3 bases respectively, with 8 bases between them. This CDR3 has 14 residues. In DNA, the CDR3 is TGTGCCAGCAGCCAAGATAATAGAGACACTGAAGCTTTCTTT. Its translation: CASSQDNRDTEAFF.